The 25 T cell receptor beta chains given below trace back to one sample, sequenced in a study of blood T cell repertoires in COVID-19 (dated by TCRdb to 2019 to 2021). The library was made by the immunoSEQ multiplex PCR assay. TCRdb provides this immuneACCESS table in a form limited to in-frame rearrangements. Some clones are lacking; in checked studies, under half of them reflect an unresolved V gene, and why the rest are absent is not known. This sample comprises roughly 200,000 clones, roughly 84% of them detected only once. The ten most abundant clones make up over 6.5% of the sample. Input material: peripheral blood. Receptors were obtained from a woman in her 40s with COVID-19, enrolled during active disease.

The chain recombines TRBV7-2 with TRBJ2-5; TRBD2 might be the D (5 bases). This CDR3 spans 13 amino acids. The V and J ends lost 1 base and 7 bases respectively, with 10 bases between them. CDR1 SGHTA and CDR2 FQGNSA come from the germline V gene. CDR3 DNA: TGTGCCAGCAGCTTAGTCCACGGAGGGACCCAGTACTTC. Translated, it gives CASSLVHGGTQYF.

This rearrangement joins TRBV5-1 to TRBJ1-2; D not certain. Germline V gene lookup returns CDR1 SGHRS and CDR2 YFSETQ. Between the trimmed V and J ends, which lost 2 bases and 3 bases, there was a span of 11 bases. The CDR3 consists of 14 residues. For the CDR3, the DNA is TGCGCCAGCAGCTTTGGTCCCCAGTACTATGGCTACACCTTC. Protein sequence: CASSFGPQYYGYTF.

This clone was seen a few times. CDR3 region: CASSLMTSGRVHEQYF. For the CDR3, the DNA is TGTGCCAGCAGTTTAATGACTAGCGGGAGGGTCCACGAGCAGTACTTC. V gene TRBV28 combines with J gene TRBJ2-7; 14 bases agree with TRBD2. Germline lookup yields CDR1 MDHEN and CDR2 SYDVKM. This CDR3 has 16 amino acids. After removal of 2 bases from V and 5 bases from J, the junction contained 5 bases not matched to a gene.

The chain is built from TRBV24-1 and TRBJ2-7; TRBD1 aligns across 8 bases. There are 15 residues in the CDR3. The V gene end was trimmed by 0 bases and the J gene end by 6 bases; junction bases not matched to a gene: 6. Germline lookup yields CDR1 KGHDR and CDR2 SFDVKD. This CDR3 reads CATSDLRGTGSEQYF. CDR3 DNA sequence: TGTGCCACCAGTGATTTGCGGGGGACAGGTTCCGAGCAGTACTTC.

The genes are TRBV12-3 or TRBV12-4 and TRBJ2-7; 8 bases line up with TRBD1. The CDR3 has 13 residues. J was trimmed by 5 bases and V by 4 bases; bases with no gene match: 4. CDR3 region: CASSWTGPHEQYF. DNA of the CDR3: TGTGCCAGCAGTTGGACAGGGCCCCACGAGCAGTACTTC.

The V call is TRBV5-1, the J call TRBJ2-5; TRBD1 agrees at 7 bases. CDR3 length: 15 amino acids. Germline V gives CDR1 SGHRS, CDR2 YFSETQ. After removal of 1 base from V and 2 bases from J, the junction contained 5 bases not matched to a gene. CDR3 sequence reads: CASSLRTGEQETQYF. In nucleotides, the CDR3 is TGCGCCAGCAGCTTGAGAACAGGGGAACAAGAGACCCAGTACTTC.

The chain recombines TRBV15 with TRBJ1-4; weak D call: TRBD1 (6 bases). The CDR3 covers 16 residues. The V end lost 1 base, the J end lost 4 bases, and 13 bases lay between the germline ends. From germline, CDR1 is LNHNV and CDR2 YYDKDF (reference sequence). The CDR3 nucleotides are TGTGCCACCAGCAGAGTTTTAGCCAGGGGTAATGAAAAACTGTTTTTT. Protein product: CATSRVLARGNEKLFF. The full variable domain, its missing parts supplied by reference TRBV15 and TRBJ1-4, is DAMVIQNPRYQVTQFGKPVTLSCSQTLNHNVMYWYQQKSSQAPKLLFHYYDKDFNNEADTPDNFQSRRPNTSFCFLDIRSPGLGDTAMYLCATSRVLARGNEKLFFGSGTQLSVL.

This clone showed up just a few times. CDR3 bases: TGTGCCAGCAGCGTAGCTAGGACTCCTGTCTCCCGCGAGACCCAGTACTTC. Protein product: CASSVARTPVSRETQYF. This chain joins TRBV9 and TRBJ2-5; weak D call: TRBD2 (5 bases). Deletions cut 0 bases from V and 5 bases from J, with 20 bases between. In germline, CDR1 is SGDLS, CDR2 YYNGEE. The CDR3 sequence is 17 residues long.

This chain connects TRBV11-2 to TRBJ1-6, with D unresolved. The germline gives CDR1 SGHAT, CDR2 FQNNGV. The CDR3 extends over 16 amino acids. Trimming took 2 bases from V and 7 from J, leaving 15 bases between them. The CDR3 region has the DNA TGTGCCAGCAGCTTACCCCCCAGGCAGCCCAATTCACCCCTCCACTTT. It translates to CASSLPPRQPNSPLHF.

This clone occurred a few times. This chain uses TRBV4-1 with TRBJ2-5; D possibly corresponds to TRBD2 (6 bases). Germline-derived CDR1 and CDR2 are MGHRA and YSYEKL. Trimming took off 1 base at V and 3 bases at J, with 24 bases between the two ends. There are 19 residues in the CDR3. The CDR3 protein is CASSQGYLSGSVVEETQYF. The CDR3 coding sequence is TGCGCCAGCAGCCAAGGTTACCTCTCCGGGAGTGTTGTAGAAGAGACCCAGTACTTC.

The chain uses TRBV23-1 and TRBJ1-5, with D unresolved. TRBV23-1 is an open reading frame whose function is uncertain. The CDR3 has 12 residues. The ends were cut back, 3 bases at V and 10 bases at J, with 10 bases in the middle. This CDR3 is CASSQTGRPQHF. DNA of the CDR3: TGCGCCAGCAGTCAGACTGGCAGACCCCAGCATTTT.

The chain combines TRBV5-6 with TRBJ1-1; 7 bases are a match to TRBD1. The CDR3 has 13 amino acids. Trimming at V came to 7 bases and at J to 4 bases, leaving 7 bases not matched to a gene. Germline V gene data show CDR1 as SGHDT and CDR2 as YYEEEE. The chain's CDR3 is CASFRTGSTEAFF. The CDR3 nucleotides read TGTGCCAGCTTTCGGACAGGTAGCACTGAAGCTTTCTTT.

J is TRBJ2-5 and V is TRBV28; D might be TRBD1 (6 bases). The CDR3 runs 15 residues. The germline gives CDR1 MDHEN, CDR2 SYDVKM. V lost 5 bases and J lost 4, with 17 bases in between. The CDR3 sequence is CASSHFDIGGETQYF. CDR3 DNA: TGTGCCAGCAGTCACTTCGACATAGGGGGAGAGACCCAGTACTTC.

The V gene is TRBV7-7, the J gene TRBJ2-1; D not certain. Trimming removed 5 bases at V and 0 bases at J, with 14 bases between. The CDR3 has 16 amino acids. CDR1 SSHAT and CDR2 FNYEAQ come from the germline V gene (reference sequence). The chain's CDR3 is CASSPFERSSYNEQFF. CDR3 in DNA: TGTGCCAGCAGCCCGTTCGAACGGAGCTCCTACAATGAGCAGTTCTTC.

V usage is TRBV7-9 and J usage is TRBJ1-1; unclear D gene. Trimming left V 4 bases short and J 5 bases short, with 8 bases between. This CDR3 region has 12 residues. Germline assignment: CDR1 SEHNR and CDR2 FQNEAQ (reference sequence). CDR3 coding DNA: TGTGCCAGCAGCTCTTACAGAACTGAAGCTTTCTTT. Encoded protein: CASSSYRTEAFF.

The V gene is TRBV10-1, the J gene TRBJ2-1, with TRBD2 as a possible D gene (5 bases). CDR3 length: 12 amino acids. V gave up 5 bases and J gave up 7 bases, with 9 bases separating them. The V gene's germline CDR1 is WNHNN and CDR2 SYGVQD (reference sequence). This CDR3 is CASSTSSNEQFF. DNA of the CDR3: TGCGCCAGCAGTACTAGTTCTAATGAGCAGTTCTTC.

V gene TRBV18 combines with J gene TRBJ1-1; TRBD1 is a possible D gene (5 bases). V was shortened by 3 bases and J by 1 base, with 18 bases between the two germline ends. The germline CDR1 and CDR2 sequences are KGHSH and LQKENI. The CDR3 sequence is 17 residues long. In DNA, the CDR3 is TGTGCCAGCTCACCTAAGGCCCTCGGGCAGGGGAACACTGAAGCTTTCTTT. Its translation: CASSPKALGQGNTEAFF.

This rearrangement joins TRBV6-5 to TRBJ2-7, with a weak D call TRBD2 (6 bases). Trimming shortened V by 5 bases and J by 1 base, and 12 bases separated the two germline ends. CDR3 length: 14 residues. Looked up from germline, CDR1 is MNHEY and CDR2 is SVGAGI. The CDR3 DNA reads TGTGCCAGCAGTCCCCGGGACTTTTCCTACGAGCAGTACTTC. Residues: CASSPRDFSYEQYF.

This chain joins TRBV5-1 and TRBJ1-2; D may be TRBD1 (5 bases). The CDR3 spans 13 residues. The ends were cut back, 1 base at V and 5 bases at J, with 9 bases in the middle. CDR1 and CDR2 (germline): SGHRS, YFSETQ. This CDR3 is CASSLSGGYGYTF. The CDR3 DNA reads TGCGCCAGCAGCTTGAGCGGGGGATATGGCTACACCTTC.

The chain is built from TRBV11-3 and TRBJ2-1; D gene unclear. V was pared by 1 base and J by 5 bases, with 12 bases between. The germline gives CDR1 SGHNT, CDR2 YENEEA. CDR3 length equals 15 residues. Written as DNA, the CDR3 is TGTGCCAGCAGCTTAGGACAAGGTGGCCACAATGAGCAGTTCTTC. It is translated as CASSLGQGGHNEQFF.

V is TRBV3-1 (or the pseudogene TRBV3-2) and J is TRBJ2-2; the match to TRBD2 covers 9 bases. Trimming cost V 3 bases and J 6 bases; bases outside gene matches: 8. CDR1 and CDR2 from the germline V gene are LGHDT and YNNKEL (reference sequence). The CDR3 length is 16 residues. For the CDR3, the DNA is TGTGCCAGCAGCCAGAGACGTAGCGGGAGAGCCGGGGAGCTGTTTTTT. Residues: CASSQRRSGRAGELFF.

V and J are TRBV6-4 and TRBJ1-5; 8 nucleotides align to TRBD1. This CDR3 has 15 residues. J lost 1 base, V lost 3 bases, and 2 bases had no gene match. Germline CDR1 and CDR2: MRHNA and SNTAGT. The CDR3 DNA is TGTGCCAGCAGTGAGCCAGGGGGCAGCAATCAGCCCCAGCATTTT. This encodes CASSEPGGSNQPQHF.

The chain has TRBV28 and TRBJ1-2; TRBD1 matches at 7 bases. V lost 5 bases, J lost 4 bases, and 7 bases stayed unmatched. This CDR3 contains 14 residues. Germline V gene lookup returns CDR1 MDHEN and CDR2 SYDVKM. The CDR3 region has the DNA TGTGCCAGCAGTCGCATGACAGGGATCTATGGCTACACCTTC. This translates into CASSRMTGIYGYTF.

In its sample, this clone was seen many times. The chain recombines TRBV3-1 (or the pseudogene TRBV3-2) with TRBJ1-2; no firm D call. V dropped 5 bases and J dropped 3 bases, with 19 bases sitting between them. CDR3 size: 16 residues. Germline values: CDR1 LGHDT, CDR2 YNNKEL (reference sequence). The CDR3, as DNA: TGTGCCAGCAGCTCAAATCCCCAGCGATTGTACTATGGCTACACCTTC. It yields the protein CASSSNPQRLYYGYTF.

The CDR3 DNA sequence: TGTGCCAGCAGCCCCTATAGTCTAGCGGGGGGCAAAGAAGAGACCCAGTACTTC. Encoded protein: CASSPYSLAGGKEETQYF. The V and J genes are TRBV11-2 and TRBJ2-5, with TRBD2 matching 11 bases. The trim removed 5 bases at V and 3 bases at J, leaving 14 bases unmatched. The CDR3 runs to 18 residues. From germline, CDR1 is SGHAT and CDR2 FQNNGV.